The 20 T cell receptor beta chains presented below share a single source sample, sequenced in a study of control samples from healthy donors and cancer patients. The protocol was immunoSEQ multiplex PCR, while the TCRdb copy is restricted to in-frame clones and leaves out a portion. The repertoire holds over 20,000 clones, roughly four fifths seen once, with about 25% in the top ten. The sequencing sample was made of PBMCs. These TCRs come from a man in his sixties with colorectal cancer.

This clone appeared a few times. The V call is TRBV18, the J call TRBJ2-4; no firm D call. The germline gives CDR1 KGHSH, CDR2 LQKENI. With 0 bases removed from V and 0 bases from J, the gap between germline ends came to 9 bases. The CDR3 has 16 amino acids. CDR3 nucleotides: TGTGCCAGCTCACCACCGCAGGCCCTAGCCAAAAACATTCAGTACTTC. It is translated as CASSPPQALAKNIQYF.

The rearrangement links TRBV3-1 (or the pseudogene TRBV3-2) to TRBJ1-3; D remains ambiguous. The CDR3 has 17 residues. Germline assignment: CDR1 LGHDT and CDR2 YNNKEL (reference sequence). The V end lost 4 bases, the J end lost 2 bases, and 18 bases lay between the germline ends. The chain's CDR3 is CASSPLSAGITGNTIYF. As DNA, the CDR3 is TGTGCCAGCAGCCCCCTTTCCGCAGGCATAACTGGAAACACCATATATTTT.

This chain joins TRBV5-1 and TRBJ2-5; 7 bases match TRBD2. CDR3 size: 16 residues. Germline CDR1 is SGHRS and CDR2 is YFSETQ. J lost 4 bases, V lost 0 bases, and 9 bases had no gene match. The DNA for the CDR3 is TGCGCCAGCAGCTTGGGAGACTCGGGGGGACGAGAGACCCAGTACTTC. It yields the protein CASSLGDSGGRETQYF.

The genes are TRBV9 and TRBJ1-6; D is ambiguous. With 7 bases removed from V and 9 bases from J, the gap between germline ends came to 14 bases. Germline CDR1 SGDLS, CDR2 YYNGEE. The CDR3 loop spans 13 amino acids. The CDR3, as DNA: TGTGCCAGCGGCCTTGCCCCTACTTCACCCCTCCACTTT. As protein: CASGLAPTSPLHF.

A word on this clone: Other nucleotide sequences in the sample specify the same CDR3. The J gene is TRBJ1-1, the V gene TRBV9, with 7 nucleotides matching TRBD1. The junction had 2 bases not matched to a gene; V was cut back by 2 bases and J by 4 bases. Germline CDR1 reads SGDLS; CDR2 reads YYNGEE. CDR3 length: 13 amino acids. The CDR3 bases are TGTGCCAGCAGCGTCGAGGGGGCCACTGAAGCTTTCTTT. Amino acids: CASSVEGATEAFF. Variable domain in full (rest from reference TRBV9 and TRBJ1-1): DSGVTQTPKHLITATGQRVTLRCSPRSGDLSVYWYQQSLDQGLQFLIQYYNGEERAKGNILERFSAQQFPDLHSELNLSSLELGDSALYFCASSVEGATEAFFGQGTRLTVV.

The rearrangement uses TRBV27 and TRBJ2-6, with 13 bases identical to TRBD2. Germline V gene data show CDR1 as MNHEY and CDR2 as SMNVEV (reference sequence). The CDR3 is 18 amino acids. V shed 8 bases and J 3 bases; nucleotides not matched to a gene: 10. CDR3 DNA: TGTGCCAGCTCACTAGCGGGGGGGCGTTGGAATGGGGCCAACGTCCTGACTTTC. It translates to CASSLAGGRWNGANVLTF.

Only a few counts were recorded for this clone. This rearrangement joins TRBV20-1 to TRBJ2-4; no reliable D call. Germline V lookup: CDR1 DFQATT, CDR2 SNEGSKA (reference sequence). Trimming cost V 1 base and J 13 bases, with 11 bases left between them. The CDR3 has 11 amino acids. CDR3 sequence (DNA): TGCAGTGCTAGAGGCGGAGCTCAACAGTACTTC. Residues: CSARGGAQQYF.

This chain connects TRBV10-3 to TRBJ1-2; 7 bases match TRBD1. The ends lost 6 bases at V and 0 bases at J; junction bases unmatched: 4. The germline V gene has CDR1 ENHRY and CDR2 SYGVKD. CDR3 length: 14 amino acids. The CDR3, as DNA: TGTGCCATCAGGGGGACAGCCGCTAACTATGGCTACACCTTC. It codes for CAIRGTAANYGYTF.

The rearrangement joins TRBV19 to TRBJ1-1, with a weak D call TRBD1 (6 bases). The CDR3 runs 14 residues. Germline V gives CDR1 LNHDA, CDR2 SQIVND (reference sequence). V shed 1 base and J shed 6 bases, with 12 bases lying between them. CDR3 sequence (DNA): TGTGCCAGTAGTATAGTCAGGGGAGGACCTGAAGCTTTCTTT. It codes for CASSIVRGGPEAFF.

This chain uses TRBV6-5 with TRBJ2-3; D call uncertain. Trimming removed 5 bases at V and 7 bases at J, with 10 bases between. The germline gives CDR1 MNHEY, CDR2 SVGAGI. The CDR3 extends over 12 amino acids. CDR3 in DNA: TGTGCCAGCAGTACAATCAGGAATACGCAGTATTTT. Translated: CASSTIRNTQYF.

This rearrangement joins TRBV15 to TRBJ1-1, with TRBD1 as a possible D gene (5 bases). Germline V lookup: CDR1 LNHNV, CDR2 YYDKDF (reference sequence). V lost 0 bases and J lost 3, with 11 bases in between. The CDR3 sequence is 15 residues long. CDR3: CATSRDSRGDTEAFF. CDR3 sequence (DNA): TGTGCCACCAGCAGAGATTCAAGGGGAGACACTGAAGCTTTCTTT.

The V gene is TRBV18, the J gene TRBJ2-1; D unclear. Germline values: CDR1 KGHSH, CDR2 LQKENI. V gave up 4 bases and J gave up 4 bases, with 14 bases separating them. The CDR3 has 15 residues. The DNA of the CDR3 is TGTGCCAGCTCACAGTCTGTGGATGTGTACAATGAGCAGTTCTTC. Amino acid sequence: CASSQSVDVYNEQFF.

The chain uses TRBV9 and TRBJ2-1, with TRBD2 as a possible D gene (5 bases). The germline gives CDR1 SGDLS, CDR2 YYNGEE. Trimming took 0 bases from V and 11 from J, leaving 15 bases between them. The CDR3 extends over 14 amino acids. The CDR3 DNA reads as TGTGCCAGCAGCGTAGGAGGAATGGGCGGGCAGCAGTTCTTC. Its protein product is CASSVGGMGGQQFF. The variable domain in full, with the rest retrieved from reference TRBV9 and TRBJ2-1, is DSGVTQTPKHLITATGQRVTLRCSPRSGDLSVYWYQQSLDQGLQFLIQYYNGEERAKGNILERFSAQQFPDLHSELNLSSLELGDSALYFCASSVGGMGGQQFFGPGTRLTVL.

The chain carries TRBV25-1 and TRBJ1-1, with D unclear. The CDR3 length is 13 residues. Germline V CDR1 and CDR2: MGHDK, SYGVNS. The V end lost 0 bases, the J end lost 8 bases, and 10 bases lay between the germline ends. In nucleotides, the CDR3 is TGTGCCAGCAGTGAATATATCCAGGCCGAAGCTTTCTTT. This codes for CASSEYIQAEAFF.

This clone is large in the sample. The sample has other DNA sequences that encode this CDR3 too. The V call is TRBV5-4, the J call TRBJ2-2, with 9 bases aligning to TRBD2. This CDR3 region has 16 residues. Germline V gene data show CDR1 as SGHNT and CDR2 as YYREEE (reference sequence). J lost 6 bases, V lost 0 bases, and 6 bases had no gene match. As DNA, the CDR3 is TGTGCCAGCAGCTTGGGTGCGGGGGGGCCTGCCGGGGAGCTGTTTTTT. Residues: CASSLGAGGPAGELFF. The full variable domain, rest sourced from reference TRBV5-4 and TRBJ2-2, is ETGVTQSPTHLIKTRGQQVTLRCSSQSGHNTVSWYQQALGQGPQFIFQYYREEENGRGNFPPRFSGLQFPNYSSELNVNALELDDSALYLCASSLGAGGPAGELFFGEGSRLTVL.

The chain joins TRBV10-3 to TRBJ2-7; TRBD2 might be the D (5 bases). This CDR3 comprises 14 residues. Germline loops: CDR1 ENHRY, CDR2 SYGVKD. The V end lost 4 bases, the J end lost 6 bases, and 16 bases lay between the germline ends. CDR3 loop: CAISGGPIGFEQYV. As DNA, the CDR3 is TGTGCCATCAGTGGCGGGCCGATCGGATTCGAGCAGTACGTC.

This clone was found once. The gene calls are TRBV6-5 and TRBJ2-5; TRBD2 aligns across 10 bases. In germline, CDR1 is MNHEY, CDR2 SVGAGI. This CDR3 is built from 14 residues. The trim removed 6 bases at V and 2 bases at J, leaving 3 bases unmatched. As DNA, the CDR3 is TGTGCCAGCAGCCCAGCGGGGGGGCAAGAGACCCAGTACTTC. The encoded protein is CASSPAGGQETQYF.

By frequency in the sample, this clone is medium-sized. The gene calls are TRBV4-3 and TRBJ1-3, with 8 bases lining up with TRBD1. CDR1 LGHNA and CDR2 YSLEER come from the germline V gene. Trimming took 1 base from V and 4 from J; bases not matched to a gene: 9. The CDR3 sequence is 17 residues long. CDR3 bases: TGCGCCAGCAGCCAAGGGGACAGGTCAACATCCGGAAACACCATATATTTT. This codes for CASSQGDRSTSGNTIYF.

The CDR3 here is CASSPPGQGNIQYF. The CDR3 DNA sequence: TGTGCCAGCTCACCACCCGGACAGGGTAACATTCAGTACTTC. This sequence joins TRBV18 and TRBJ2-4; 8 bases are shared with TRBD1. Trimming removed 0 bases from V and 7 bases from J; junction bases left unmatched: 2. Germline V gene sequence: CDR1 KGHSH, CDR2 LQKENI. This CDR3 region has 14 residues.

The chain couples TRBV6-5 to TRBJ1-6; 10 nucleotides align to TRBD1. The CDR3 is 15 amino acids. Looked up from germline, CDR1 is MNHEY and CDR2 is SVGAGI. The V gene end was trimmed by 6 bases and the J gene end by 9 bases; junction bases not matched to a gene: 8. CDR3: CASRPPGQGSSPLHF. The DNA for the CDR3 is TGTGCCAGCAGACCACCGGGACAGGGGAGTTCACCCCTCCACTTT.